This T cell receptor (beta chain) was captured in a study of shared clonotypes between healthy human individuals. Profiling relied on immunoSEQ multiplex PCR, and the TCRdb table lists in-frame clones only, not all of them. This sample has hundreds of thousands of clones, with under 95% found just once. From germline, CDR1 is MDHEN and CDR2 SYDVKM. The length of the CDR3 is 17 residues. The V and J ends lost 3 bases and 4 bases respectively, with 22 bases between them. CD45RO-negative, CCR7-selected cells formed the naive CD8 fraction, which excluded terminally differentiated effector memory CD45RA+ cells.

Sequencing input: naive CD8+ T cells sorted from blood. The TCR sequence derives from a man aged 30 to 39 in good health. V is TRBV28 and J is TRBJ2-7; D could derive from TRBD1 or TRBD2 (6 bases each). The CDR3: CASSFLPRVGGMYEQYF. CDR3 bases: TGTGCCAGCAGTTTCCTACCCAGGGTAGGGGGGATGTACGAGCAGTACTTC.